Each of the 25 T cell receptor beta chains below was sequenced from the same sample in a study of blood T cell repertoires in COVID-19. Assay used: immunoSEQ multiplex PCR; TCRdb lists only in-frame clones, some missing. This table holds about 120,000 clones, 80% to 90% found once. What was sequenced was peripheral blood. These receptors originate from a man aged 40-55 years with acute or convalescent COVID-19.

In its sample, this clone was seen a few times. V is TRBV27 and J is TRBJ2-7; 7 positions match TRBD2. After removal of 2 bases from V and 3 bases from J, the junction contained 4 bases not matched to a gene. The CDR3 is 14 amino acids. Germline V CDR1 and CDR2: MNHEY, SMNVEV (reference sequence). In nucleotides, the CDR3 is TGTGCCAGCAGTTTAGGGAGCGGGATCTACGAGCAGTACTTC. This encodes CASSLGSGIYEQYF.

This sequence joins TRBV27 and TRBJ1-2; D might be TRBD1 (6 bases). The CDR3 contains 16 residues. The V end lost 3 bases, the J end lost 5 bases, and 19 bases lay between the germline ends. Looked up from germline, CDR1 is MNHEY and CDR2 is SMNVEV (reference sequence). This chain's CDR3 is CASSLVAGAVRYGYTF. The CDR3 DNA reads TGTGCCAGCAGTTTGGTGGCGGGGGCGGTTCGGTATGGCTACACCTTC.

The count of this clone is one. V gene TRBV6-5 combines with J gene TRBJ1-6, with D unresolved. CDR1 and CDR2 (germline): MNHEY, SVGAGI. Trimming took 7 bases from V and 0 from J, leaving 10 bases between them. The CDR3 is made up of 15 amino acids. The DNA for the CDR3 is TGTGCCAGCACCTCAGGAAACTCCTATAATTCACCCCTCCACTTT. Its protein product is CASTSGNSYNSPLHF.

This rearrangement joins TRBV19 to TRBJ2-3; 8 bases match TRBD1. With V trimmed by 9 bases and J by 8 bases, 7 bases remained unmatched. Germline lookup yields CDR1 LNHDA and CDR2 SQIVND (reference sequence). The CDR3 has 12 residues. CDR3 nucleotides: TGTGCCAGCAACCCAGGGGGCCTTACGCAGTATTTT. It yields the protein CASNPGGLTQYF.

With respect to this clone: Other nucleotide sequences from this sample produce the same CDR3. The rearrangement links TRBV5-1 to TRBJ2-7; no firm D call. V lost 0 bases, J lost 0 bases, and 4 bases lay in between. Germline CDR1 is SGHRS and CDR2 is YFSETQ. This CDR3 is 13 amino acids long. The CDR3 reads CASSLGSSYEQYF. The CDR3, as DNA: TGCGCCAGCAGCTTGGGGAGCTCCTACGAGCAGTACTTC.

V and J are TRBV3-1 (or the pseudogene TRBV3-2) and TRBJ1-2; 8 nucleotides line up with TRBD1. After removal of 7 bases from V and 4 bases from J, the junction contained 5 bases not matched to a gene. Per the germline V gene, CDR1 is LGHDT and CDR2 is YNNKEL (reference sequence). The length of the CDR3 is 13 residues. The CDR3 protein is CASTPGGSYGYTF. DNA of the CDR3: TGTGCCAGCACGCCAGGGGGCAGCTATGGCTACACCTTC.

The V gene is TRBV6-5, the J gene TRBJ2-1, with 9 bases aligning to TRBD2. Germline trimming cut 5 bases from V and 5 bases from J; bases unmatched to any gene: 7. Germline V gene lookup returns CDR1 MNHEY and CDR2 SVGAGI. The CDR3 runs to 15 residues. The CDR3 region is CASSHSGGVHNEQFF. CDR3 in DNA: TGTGCCAGCAGTCATAGCGGGGGAGTCCACAATGAGCAGTTCTTC.

CDR3 amino acids: CASTTNRGGAGYTF. Written as DNA, the CDR3 is TGTGCCAGTACTACCAACAGGGGGGGCGCTGGCTACACCTTC. The chain recombines TRBV19 with TRBJ1-2, with 8 bases matching TRBD1. V shed 7 bases and J 7 bases; nucleotides not matched to a gene: 11. The germline V gene encodes CDR1 LNHDA and CDR2 SQIVND (reference sequence). This CDR3 is built from 14 residues. The full variable domain, with the rest looked up from reference TRBV19 and TRBJ1-2, is DGGITQSPKYLFRKEGQNVTLSCEQNLNHDAMYWYRQDPGQGLRLIYYSQIVNDFQKGDIAEGYSVSREKKESFPLTVTSAQKNPTAFYLCASTTNRGGAGYTFGSGTRLTVV.

This chain joins TRBV5-5 and TRBJ2-2, with 10 positions matching TRBD2. The V and J ends lost 3 bases and 6 bases, in that order; junction bases with no gene match: 14. The CDR3 spans 18 residues. Germline assignment: CDR1 SGHKS and CDR2 YYEKEE (reference sequence). The CDR3 sequence: CASSSDGVLAGVSGELFF. The CDR3 DNA reads as TGTGCCAGCAGCTCGGATGGGGTGCTAGCGGGAGTTTCCGGGGAGCTGTTTTTT.

The chain links TRBV18 to TRBJ1-1, with D tentatively TRBD1 (6 bases). V was clipped by 0 bases and J by 3 bases, with 11 bases between them. The CDR3 extends over 15 amino acids. Looked up from germline, CDR1 is KGHSH and CDR2 is LQKENI. DNA for the CDR3: TGTGCCAGCTCACCACCGGCGGGGGGCGACACTGAAGCTTTCTTT. Protein: CASSPPAGGDTEAFF.

The rearrangement links TRBV12-3 or TRBV12-4 to TRBJ1-2, with unresolved D. Trimming shortened V by 2 bases and J by 4 bases, and 8 bases separated the two germline ends. This CDR3 has 13 residues. The CDR3 coding sequence is TGTGCCAGCAGTTTAACAGTGAGCTATGGCTACACCTTC. It translates to CASSLTVSYGYTF.

V is TRBV27 and J is TRBJ2-3, with 8 bases fitting TRBD2. The CDR3 is made up of 16 amino acids. Germline assignment: CDR1 MNHEY and CDR2 SMNVEV (reference sequence). Trimming cost V 5 bases and J 2 bases; bases outside gene matches: 9. The CDR3 sequence is CASSVLGGGITDTQYF. The CDR3 DNA follows: TGTGCCAGCAGTGTACTTGGCGGGGGGATCACAGATACGCAGTATTTT.

This CDR3 is CASSIGGGGGGTDTQYF. CDR3 sequence (DNA): TGTGCCAGTAGTATAGGAGGCGGCGGGGGGGGCACAGATACGCAGTATTTT. This rearrangement joins TRBV19 to TRBJ2-3, with TRBD2 identical over 9 bases. CDR1 is LNHDA, CDR2 SQIVND, per germline (reference sequence). V shed 1 base and J 1 base; nucleotides not matched to a gene: 6. This CDR3 has 17 amino acids.

This chain connects TRBV11-2 to TRBJ1-1; no clear D. The germline V and J ends were trimmed by 0 bases and 7 bases, with 9 bases remaining between them. This CDR3 spans 13 amino acids. Germline V gene data show CDR1 as SGHAT and CDR2 as FQNNGV. CDR3 nucleotides: TGTGCCAGCAGCTTAGATCGTAGAGATGAAGCTTTCTTT. This encodes CASSLDRRDEAFF. The full variable domain, with the rest looked up from reference TRBV11-2 and TRBJ1-1, is EAGVAQSPRYKIIEKRQSVAFWCNPISGHATLYWYQQILGQGPKLLIQFQNNGVVDDSQLPKDRFSAERLKGVDSTLKIQPAKLEDSAVYLCASSLDRRDEAFFGQGTRLTVV.

The chain couples TRBV5-1 to TRBJ1-1, with D possibly TRBD1 on 5 matching bases. This CDR3 spans 14 amino acids. The germline V and J ends were trimmed by 9 bases and 7 bases, with 22 bases remaining between them. Germline lookup yields CDR1 SGHRS and CDR2 YFSETQ. The CDR3 sequence is CATSMGEGFGEAFF. The CDR3 nucleotides read TGCGCCACGTCTATGGGGGAGGGTTTCGGTGAAGCTTTCTTT.

The rearrangement links TRBV3-1 (or the pseudogene TRBV3-2) to TRBJ2-5, with 8 positions matching TRBD1. Losses at the gene ends were 4 bases for V and 2 bases for J; bases not matched to a gene: 3. The CDR3 has 14 amino acids. Germline CDR1 LGHDT, CDR2 YNNKEL (reference sequence). CDR3: CASSPGTGQETQYF. CDR3 in DNA: TGTGCCAGCAGCCCCGGGACAGGTCAAGAGACCCAGTACTTC.

The rearrangement links TRBV11-2 to TRBJ1-3; 8 bases map to TRBD1. V trimming: 3 bases; J trimming: 4 bases; junction bases outside the gene matches: 8. The CDR3 runs 16 residues. CDR1 and CDR2 (germline): SGHAT, FQNNGV. The CDR3, as DNA: TGTGCCAGCAGCTTGGACACAGGGGGGGTGGGAAACACCATATATTTT. Residues: CASSLDTGGVGNTIYF.

This rearrangement joins TRBV6-5 to TRBJ1-6, with 7 bases identical to TRBD1. V dropped 6 bases and J dropped 5; count of bases not matched to a gene: 7. The germline gives CDR1 MNHEY, CDR2 SVGAGI. The CDR3 consists of 15 residues. In DNA, the CDR3 is TGTGCCAGCAGGCCGGACAGGCGTAATAATTCACCCCTCCACTTT. Translation gives CASRPDRRNNSPLHF.

This chain links TRBV18 with TRBJ2-7; D may be TRBD2 (5 bases). The V gene's germline CDR1 is KGHSH and CDR2 LQKENI. Trimming left V 0 bases short and J 2 bases short, with 8 bases between. The CDR3 has 14 residues. The CDR3 nucleotides read TGTGCCAGCTCACCACCAGTACTAGCCTACGAGCAGTACTTC. It translates to CASSPPVLAYEQYF.

The V call is TRBV5-4, the J call TRBJ2-2, with 13 bases matching TRBD2. The V gene end was trimmed by 5 bases and the J gene end by 6 bases; junction bases not matched to a gene: 4. Germline CDR1 is SGHNT and CDR2 is YYREEE (reference sequence). The CDR3 contains 15 residues. The CDR3 here is CASSFGTSGAGELFF. CDR3 DNA sequence: TGTGCCAGCAGTTTCGGGACTAGCGGGGCCGGGGAGCTGTTTTTT.

This clone was counted between two and nine times. The same CDR3 is also encoded by other DNA sequences in this sample. V gene TRBV6-2 or TRBV6-3 combines with J gene TRBJ1-4, with D perhaps TRBD1 (6 bases). V shed 1 base and J shed 8 bases, with 11 bases lying between them. CDR1 MNHEY and CDR2 SVGEGT come from the germline V gene. The CDR3 loop spans 14 amino acids. As DNA, the CDR3 is TGTGCCAGCAGTTACTTACAGGGAAGCGAAAAACTGTTTTTT. This gives the protein CASSYLQGSEKLFF.

The V gene is TRBV19, the J gene TRBJ2-2; D possibly corresponds to TRBD2 (6 bases). The germline V gene encodes CDR1 LNHDA and CDR2 SQIVND (reference sequence). The CDR3 loop spans 15 amino acids. Trimming pared 6 bases from V and 0 bases from J, leaving 11 bases between. As DNA, the CDR3 is TGTGCCAGTAGCGGGAGAATTGCGAACACCGGGGAGCTGTTTTTT. Protein sequence: CASSGRIANTGELFF.

The chain employs TRBV3-1 (or the pseudogene TRBV3-2) and TRBJ1-2, with TRBD1 matching over 7 bases. This CDR3 is built from 14 residues. V gave up 1 base and J gave up 6 bases; unmatched junction bases: 5. Looked up from germline, CDR1 is LGHDT and CDR2 is YNNKEL (reference sequence). The CDR3 here is CASSQVRGPNGYTF. The CDR3 coding sequence is TGTGCCAGCAGCCAAGTGAGGGGGCCCAATGGCTACACCTTC.

The chain couples TRBV11-3 to TRBJ2-1; 11 bases are shared with TRBD2. The junction had 4 bases not matched to a gene; V was cut back by 7 bases and J by 8 bases. Germline CDR1 SGHNT, CDR2 YENEEA. This CDR3 comprises 13 residues. The CDR3 sequence: CASTTSGSYEQFF. Here the CDR3 DNA reads TGTGCCAGCACCACTAGCGGGAGTTATGAGCAGTTCTTC.

This clone was seen more than once but under ten times. The chain carries TRBV5-4 and TRBJ2-2; 8 bases fit TRBD1. From germline, CDR1 is SGHNT and CDR2 YYREEE (reference sequence). The CDR3 is 14 residues long. The V gene end was trimmed by 5 bases and the J gene end by 7 bases; junction bases not matched to a gene: 7. CDR3 DNA: TGTGCCAGCAGTGCCAGGGGGCTTGACGGGGAGCTGTTTTTT. This codes for CASSARGLDGELFF.